This T cell receptor (beta chain) was identified in a study of patients and donors after allogeneic stem cell transplantation. Each CDR3 protein is one row after TCRdb ran MiXCR on the RT-PCR reads. The profile shows about 150,000 distinct CDR3 sequences, approximately 25% of them singletons. This clonotype was detected many times. The origin of this receptor is a human donor who was either an allogeneic HSCT recipient or a stem cell or donor lymphocyte infusion donor (not recorded which). It is not recorded whose cells these are; they may come from a transplant donor. Sequences were obtained from blood, either unsorted or a sorted T cell fraction (not recorded which).

The DNA for the CDR3 is TGTGCCAGCAGCCCCGGACAGGTCTATGGCTACACCTTC. Its protein product is CASSPGQVYGYTF. The chain employs TRBV12-3 or TRBV12-4 and TRBJ1-2; 7 nucleotides line up with TRBD1. V trimming: 6 bases; J trimming: 4 bases; junction bases outside the gene matches: 5. The CDR3 is 13 residues long.